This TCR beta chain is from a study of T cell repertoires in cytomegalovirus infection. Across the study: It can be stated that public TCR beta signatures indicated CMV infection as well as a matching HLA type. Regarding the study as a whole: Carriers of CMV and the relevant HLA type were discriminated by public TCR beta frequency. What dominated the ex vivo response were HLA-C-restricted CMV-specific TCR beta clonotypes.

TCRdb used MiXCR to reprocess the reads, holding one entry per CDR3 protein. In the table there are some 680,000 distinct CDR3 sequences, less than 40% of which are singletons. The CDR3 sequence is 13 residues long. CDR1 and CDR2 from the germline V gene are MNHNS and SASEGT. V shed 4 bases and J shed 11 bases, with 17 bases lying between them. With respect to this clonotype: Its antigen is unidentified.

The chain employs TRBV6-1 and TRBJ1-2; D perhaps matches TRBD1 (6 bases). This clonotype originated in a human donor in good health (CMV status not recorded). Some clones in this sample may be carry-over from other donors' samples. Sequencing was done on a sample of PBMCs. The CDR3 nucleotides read TGTGCCAGCAGTGGAGGGTTGGGGGCGAGGTACACCTTC. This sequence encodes CASSGGLGARYTF.